This TCR beta chain comes out of a study of CD8 T cells in ankylosing spondylitis. TCRdb re-analysed the 5' RACE reads in MiXCR, keeping a single row per CDR3 protein. Here the sample spans hundreds of thousands of distinct CDR3 sequences, over 15% being singletons. This clonotype came up a few times. No antigen is known for it. Per germline, CDR1 SGHTA and CDR2 FQGNSA. J gave up 4 bases and V 4 bases, and 9 bases lay outside the gene matches. This CDR3 spans 15 amino acids. Study results and caveats: It appeared that ankylosing spondylitis blood was characterized by a TCR beta motif of fewer than 10 highly homologous variants.

Sequenced: blood, either unsorted or a sorted T cell fraction (not recorded which). This rearrangement joins TRBV7-2 to TRBJ2-7, with 8 bases fitting TRBD1. The clonotype was recovered from a male donor with ankylosing spondylitis. This chain's CDR3 is CASSSLRRGQYEQYF. The CDR3, as DNA: TGTGCCAGCAGCTCCTTACGCAGGGGGCAGTACGAGCAGTACTTC. Drawing the rest from reference TRBV7-2 and TRBJ2-7, the complete variable domain is GAGVSQSPSNKVTEKGKDVELRCDPISGHTALYWYRQSLGQGLEFLIYFQGNSAPDKSGLPSDRFSAERTGGSVSTLTIQRTQQEDSAVYLCASSSLRRGQYEQYFGPGTRLTVT.